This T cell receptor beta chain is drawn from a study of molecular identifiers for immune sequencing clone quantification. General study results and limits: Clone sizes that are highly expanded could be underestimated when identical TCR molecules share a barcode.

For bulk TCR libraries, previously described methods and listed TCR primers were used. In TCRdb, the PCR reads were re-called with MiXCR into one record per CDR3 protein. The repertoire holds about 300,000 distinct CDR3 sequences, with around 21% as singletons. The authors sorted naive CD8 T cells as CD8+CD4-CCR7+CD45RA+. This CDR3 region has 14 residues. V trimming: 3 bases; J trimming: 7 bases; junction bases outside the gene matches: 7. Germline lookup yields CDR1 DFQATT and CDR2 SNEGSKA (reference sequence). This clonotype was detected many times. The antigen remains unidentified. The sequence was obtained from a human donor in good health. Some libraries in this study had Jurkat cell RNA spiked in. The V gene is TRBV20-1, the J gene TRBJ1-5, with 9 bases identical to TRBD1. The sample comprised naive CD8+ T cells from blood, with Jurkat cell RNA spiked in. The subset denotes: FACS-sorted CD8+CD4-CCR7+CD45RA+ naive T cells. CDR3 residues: CSARGDRVWQPQHF. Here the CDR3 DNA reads TGCAGTGCTAGGGGGGACAGGGTTTGGCAGCCCCAGCATTTT.